This T cell receptor (beta chain) was retrieved from a study of blood T cell repertoires in COVID-19. Across the whole study: T cells, B-cell-depleted T cells, or PBMCs provided the cDNA or gDNA that served as material.

This clone turned up a few times. The CDR3 length is 17 residues. V was shortened by 0 bases and J by 4 bases, with 19 bases between the two germline ends. Germline V gene data show CDR1 as SGHRS and CDR2 as YFSETQ. How the authors handled the data: Using reference gene primer amplification, nucleated cell counts were estimated. The data were produced by immunoSEQ multiplex PCR, yet TCRdb's version contains in-frame clones alone and is incomplete. V and J calls and clone size come straight from that table; D and trimming were deduced from the DNA. The profile shows under 100,000 clones, roughly 80% of them singletons.

The V call is TRBV5-1, the J call TRBJ1-1, with a weak D call TRBD1 (6 bases). The sequence was obtained from a woman in her thirties or forties with active or convalescent COVID-19. Sequencing was done on a sample of peripheral blood. The CDR3 nucleotides read TGCGCCAGCAGCTTGGACCCTTATGGGGGCTGGGGCACTGAAGCTTTCTTT. Its protein product is CASSLDPYGGWGTEAFF.